The 9 T cell receptor beta chains given below trace back to one sample, sequenced in a study of cytomegalovirus exposure and HLA in healthy donors. This table comes from immunoSEQ multiplex PCR, and its TCRdb copy is limited to in-frame clones, with some not included. The data show 50,000 or so clones, approximately 89% seen once. Specimen: PBMCs. The receptors originated from a young woman in good health and CMV-seropositive.

CDR3 amino acids: CASRHGGANEKLFF. The CDR3 DNA follows: TGTGCCAGCAGGCACGGGGGAGCTAATGAAAAACTGTTTTTT. The chain has TRBV7-9 and TRBJ1-4, with a possible D match to TRBD1 (5 bases). This CDR3 region has 14 residues. Trimming removed 6 bases at V and 3 bases at J, with 11 bases between. Germline V gives CDR1 SEHNR, CDR2 FQNEAQ (reference sequence). Complete variable domain (other parts from reference TRBV7-9 and TRBJ1-4): DTGVSQNPRHKITKRGQNVTFRCDPISEHNRLYWYRQTLGQGPEFLTYFQNEAQLEKSRLLSDRFSAERPKGSFSTLEIQRTEQGDSAMYLCASRHGGANEKLFFGSGTQLSVL.

The rearrangement joins TRBV14 to TRBJ2-2; 11 bases are shared with TRBD1. The CDR3 has 14 amino acids. Germline V gene sequence: CDR1 SGHDN, CDR2 FVKESK. Unmatched junction bases numbered 1, after V lost 5 bases and J lost 5 bases. CDR3 bases: TGTGCCAGCAGCGGACAGGGGGCAACCGGGGAGCTGTTTTTT. Translation: CASSGQGATGELFF.

The chain carries TRBV30 and TRBJ1-1, with 10 bases fitting TRBD1. The CDR3 consists of 14 residues. CDR1 and CDR2 from the germline V gene are GTSNPN and SVGIG (reference sequence). Trimming took 2 bases from V and 6 from J; bases not matched to a gene: 6. As DNA, the CDR3 is TGTGCCTGGAGTCCCGGGACAGGGGTACCTGAAGCTTTCTTT. The encoded protein is CAWSPGTGVPEAFF.

This chain links TRBV7-2 with TRBJ2-7, with 7 positions matching TRBD1. Trimming at V came to 2 bases and at J to 4 bases, leaving 5 bases not matched to a gene. The CDR3 is 14 residues long. CDR1 is SGHTA and CDR2 is FQGNSA in the germline V gene. The CDR3 DNA is TGTGCCAGCAGCTTACATCCGGACAGGTACGAGCAGTACTTC. It encodes CASSLHPDRYEQYF.

This sequence joins TRBV7-2 and TRBJ2-2; TRBD2 matches 12 bases. CDR3 length equals 17 residues. The germline CDR1 and CDR2 sequences are SGHTA and FQGNSA. Trimming cost V 1 base and J 3 bases; bases outside gene matches: 3. The CDR3 DNA reads TGTGCCAGCAGCTTAGGGACTAGCGGGACATACACCGGGGAGCTGTTTTTT. It encodes CASSLGTSGTYTGELFF.

The chain combines TRBV28 with TRBJ2-3, with 7 positions matching TRBD1. CDR1 is MDHEN and CDR2 is SYDVKM in the germline V gene. V lost 8 bases and J lost 4; bases outside the gene matches: 3. The CDR3 loop spans 12 amino acids. For the CDR3, the DNA is TGTGCCAGCCACAGGGGCGCAGATACGCAGTATTTT. It translates to CASHRGADTQYF.

The chain carries TRBV5-4 and TRBJ1-1; 8 bases map to TRBD1. J gave up 5 bases and V 4 bases, and 13 bases lay outside the gene matches. This CDR3 spans 16 amino acids. Germline V gene sequence: CDR1 SGHNT, CDR2 YYREEE (reference sequence). The CDR3 sequence: CASSLRGPGARTEAFF. Here the CDR3 DNA reads TGTGCCAGCAGCCTCAGGGGGCCCGGGGCTAGGACTGAAGCTTTCTTT.

This rearrangement joins TRBV7-3 to TRBJ1-2; 9 positions match TRBD1. J was trimmed by 4 bases and V by 5 bases; bases with no gene match: 2. The CDR3 is 13 residues long. The germline V gene encodes CDR1 SGHTA and CDR2 FQGTGA. The CDR3 region has the DNA TGTGCCAGCAGCCTGACAGGGGGCTATGGCTACACCTTC. It is translated as CASSLTGGYGYTF.

The rearrangement joins TRBV9 to TRBJ2-3; 7 bases are a match to TRBD1. V was pared by 4 bases and J by 2 bases, with 7 bases of the junction left unmatched. The CDR3 length is 15 residues. From germline, CDR1 is SGDLS and CDR2 YYNGEE. CDR3 region: CASSPLDRDTDTQYF. As DNA, the CDR3 is TGTGCCAGCAGCCCACTAGACAGGGACACAGATACGCAGTATTTT.